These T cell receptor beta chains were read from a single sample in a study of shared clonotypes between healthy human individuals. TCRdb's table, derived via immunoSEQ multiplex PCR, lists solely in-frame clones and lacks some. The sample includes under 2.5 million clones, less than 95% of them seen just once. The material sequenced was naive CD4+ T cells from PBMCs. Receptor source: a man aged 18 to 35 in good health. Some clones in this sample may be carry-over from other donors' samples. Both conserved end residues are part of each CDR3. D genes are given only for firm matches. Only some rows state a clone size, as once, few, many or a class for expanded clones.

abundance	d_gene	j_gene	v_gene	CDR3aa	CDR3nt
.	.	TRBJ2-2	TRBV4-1	CASSPSRGSGELFF	TGCGCCAGCAGCCCCTCTCGGGGTTCCGGGGAGCTGTTTTTT
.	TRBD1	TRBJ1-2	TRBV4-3	CASSQERGRSRFYGYTF	TGCGCCAGCAGCCAAGAAAGGGGGCGTAGTCGGTTCTATGGCTACACCTTC
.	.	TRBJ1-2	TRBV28	CASRSGGGYYGYTF	TGTGCCAGCCGTTCTGGCGGGGGGTACTATGGCTACACCTTC
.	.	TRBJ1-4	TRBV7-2	CASSLDLYNEKLFF	TGTGCCAGCAGCCTCGATCTGTATAATGAAAAACTGTTTTTT
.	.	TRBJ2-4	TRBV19	CASRAARTKNIQYF	TGTGCCAGTAGGGCAGCGAGGACCAAAAACATTCAGTACTTC
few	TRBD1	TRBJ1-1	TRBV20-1	CSASRQGAAFF	TGCAGTGCTAGTCGACAGGGGGCAGCTTTCTTT
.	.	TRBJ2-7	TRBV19	CASSIGSPYEQYF	TGTGCCAGTAGTATAGGAAGTCCCTACGAGCAGTACTTC
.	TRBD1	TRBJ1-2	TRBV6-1	CASSERSEGASRGYTF	TGTGCCAGCAGTGAAAGAAGTGAGGGGGCATCGCGTGGCTACACCTTC
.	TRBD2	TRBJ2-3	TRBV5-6	CASRFGRAADTQYF	TGTGCCAGCAGGTTCGGGAGGGCCGCGGATACGCAGTATTTT
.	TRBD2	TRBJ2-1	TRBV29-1	CSVRTSGIRYNEQFF	TGCAGCGTCCGGACTAGCGGGATTAGATACAATGAGCAGTTCTTC
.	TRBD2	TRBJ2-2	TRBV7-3	CASSLELAKNTGELFF	TGTGCCAGCAGCTTAGAACTAGCGAAGAACACCGGGGAGCTGTTTTTT
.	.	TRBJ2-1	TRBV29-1	CSAGYNEQFF	TGCAGCGCGGGATACAATGAGCAGTTCTTC
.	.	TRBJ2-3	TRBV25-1	CASSDSGAPDTQYF	TGTGCCAGCAGTGATTCGGGGGCCCCAGATACGCAGTATTTT
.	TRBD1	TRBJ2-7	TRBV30	CAWSVGTGDEQYF	TGTGCCTGGAGTGTTGGGACAGGGGACGAGCAGTACTTC
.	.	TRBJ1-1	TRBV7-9	CASSFGLEAFF	TGTGCCAGCAGCTTTGGCCTGGAAGCTTTCTTT
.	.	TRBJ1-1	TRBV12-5	CASGLGKGVNTEAFF	TGTGCTAGTGGTTTGGGAAAAGGAGTGAACACTGAAGCTTTCTTT
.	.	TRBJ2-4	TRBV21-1	CASSNSIVAKNIQYF	TGTGCCAGCAGCAACTCCATCGTAGCCAAAAACATTCAGTACTTC
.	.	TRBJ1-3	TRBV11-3	CASSFSTGNTIYF	TGTGCCAGCAGCTTCTCCACTGGAAACACCATATATTTT
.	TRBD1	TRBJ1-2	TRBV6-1	CASSESGQGNYGYTF	TGTGCCAGCAGTGAATCCGGACAGGGGAACTATGGCTACACCTTC
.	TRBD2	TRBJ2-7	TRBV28	CASSEITGTEYWTSGKTYVEQYF	TGTGCCAGCAGTGAAATCACCGGGACAGAATATTGGACTAGCGGGAAGACCTACGTTGAGCAGTACTTC
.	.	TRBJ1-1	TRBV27	CASSIGTRGDTEAFF	TGTGCCAGCAGCATCGGGACACGGGGGGACACTGAAGCTTTCTTT
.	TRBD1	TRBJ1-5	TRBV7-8	CAGHSGQGDYSNQPQHF	TGTGCCGGCCACTCTGGACAGGGGGATTATAGCAATCAGCCCCAGCATTTT
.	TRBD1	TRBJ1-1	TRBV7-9	CASSFYRGQNTEAFF	TGTGCCAGCAGCTTTTACAGGGGCCAGAACACTGAAGCTTTCTTT